This T cell receptor beta chain stems from a study of monozygotic twins with inflammatory bowel disease (dated by TCRdb to between 2018 and 2021). Broadly, across the study: A total of around 30 monozygotic twin pairs were included in the full study, comprising nine German pairs (four IBD-concordant, five IBD-discordant) and 19 IBD-discordant Danish pairs. Within discordant pairs, disease-associated traits were sought mainly by comparing IBD patients with their genetically identical healthy co-twins. Each individual had, on average, about 151 000 unique TCRalpha sequences and 181 000 unique TCRbeta sequences available for analysis.

A remark on this clonotype: It lacks a known antigen.

Its CDR3 holds 17 amino acids, cysteine through phenylalanine. No DNA was logged. Reading the germline V gene gives CDR1 MNHEY and CDR2 SVGAGI. From each donor, an approximately 2.5 ml peripheral blood sample was drawn into PAXgene tubes and stored at -80 degrees C. Without any T cell sorting, total RNA was extracted from whole blood using the PAXgene blood miRNA kit on an automated QIAcube. Peripheral blood from monozygotic twin pairs, either concordant or discordant for inflammatory bowel disease, underwent deep TCRalpha and TCRbeta repertoire profiling that used unique molecular barcoding. Smoking habits were recorded for all twin pairs, and each individual was classified as a current, former or never smoker. Study-wide findings and limitations: Distinction between different T cell subtypes could not be achieved in the analysis. IBD patients had lower TCRbeta repertoire diversity, measured by the inverse Simpson index, than their healthy co-twins. Differing immunosuppressive treatments among patients may have added background noise and inter-individual variability to the repertoires. Repertoire similarity did not differ between concordant and discordant twins, which could be due to limited statistical power. Fewer clonotypes were shared with other individuals by IBD patients than by healthy twins, most markedly in patients showing signs of disease activity. No single strong signal or clonotype linked to IBD turned up in the results, so the idea that one exists was not supported.

Libraries came from 5' RACE. The input for every TCR library was around 3.5 ug of total RNA. For each sample, cDNA synthesis with SMARTScribe reverse transcriptase was split into eight separate reactions. Unique molecular identifiers containing a 6-nucleotide sample barcode were introduced through template switching during cDNA synthesis. Two nested PCRs of around 16 and 10 cycles amplified the TCRalpha and TCRbeta cDNA, and bead purification followed each PCR. Before amplification, the cDNA was treated with uracil DNA-glycosylase and purified using the QIAquick PCR purification kit. In the second PCR, Illumina TruSeq-compatible adapters and sample-specific barcodes were added. Library quality and concentration were checked on TapeStation and Qubit, and libraries were pooled at roughly 5.1 ng each. Sequencing of pooled libraries was carried out on an Illumina HiSeq2500 single-index Rapid Run using 2 x 100 bp reads and custom sequencing primers. Under the source paper's analysis protocol: MiGEC version 1.2.6 was used for UMI-based consensus assembly, which corrected PCR and sequencing errors. MiXCR version 2.1.1 handled V(D)J alignment, clonotype assembly and CDR3 extraction. Gene usage, clonotype sharing and MAIT/NKT TCR abundance were normalised by analysing the top 1000, 10 000 and 20 000 clonotypes per sample. Diversity was computed as the inverse Simpson index with the vegan R package after downsampling to 27 000 UMIs. Paired Mann-Whitney U tests on discordant twin pairs were used, with Benjamini-Hochberg multiple-testing correction. TCRdb reprocessed the reads and provides one entry for every CDR3 protein sequence; no DNA is given. Clone size and V and J calls follow TCRdb, not the original study. The sample table holds fewer than 550,000 distinct CDR3 sequences. The top ten constitute 2% to 3% of the sample.

The V and J segments used are TRBV6-5 and TRBJ2-2; TCRdb's D call, TRBD1, is unchecked because there is no DNA. This sequence was found in a human donor with ulcerative colitis or Crohn's disease, or a healthy co-twin of an affected twin (not recorded which). Sequenced sample: blood. The CDR3 region has the sequence CASSYSGQGGNTGELFF.